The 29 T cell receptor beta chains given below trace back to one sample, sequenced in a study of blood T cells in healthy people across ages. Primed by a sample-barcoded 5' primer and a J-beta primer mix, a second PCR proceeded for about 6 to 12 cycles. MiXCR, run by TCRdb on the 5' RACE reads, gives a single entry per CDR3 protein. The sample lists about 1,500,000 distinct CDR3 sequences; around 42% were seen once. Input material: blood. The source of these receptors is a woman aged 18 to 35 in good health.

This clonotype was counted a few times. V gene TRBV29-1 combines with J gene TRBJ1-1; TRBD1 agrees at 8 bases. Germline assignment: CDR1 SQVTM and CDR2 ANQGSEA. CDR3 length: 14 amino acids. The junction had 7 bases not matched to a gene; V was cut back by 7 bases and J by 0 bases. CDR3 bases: TGCAGCGCCCGACAGGGGTCAATGAACACTGAAGCTTTCTTT. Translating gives CSARQGSMNTEAFF.

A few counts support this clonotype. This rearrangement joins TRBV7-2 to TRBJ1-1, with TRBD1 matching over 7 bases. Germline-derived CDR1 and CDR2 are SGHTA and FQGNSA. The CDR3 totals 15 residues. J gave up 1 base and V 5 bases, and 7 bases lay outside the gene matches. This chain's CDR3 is CASSTRTGWNTEAFF. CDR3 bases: TGTGCCAGCAGCACACGGACAGGTTGGAACACTGAAGCTTTCTTT.

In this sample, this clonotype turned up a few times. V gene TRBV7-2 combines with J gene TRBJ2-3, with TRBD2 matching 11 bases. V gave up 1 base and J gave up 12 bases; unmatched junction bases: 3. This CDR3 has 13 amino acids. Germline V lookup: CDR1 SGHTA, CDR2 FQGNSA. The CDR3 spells CASSLDSGRDQYF. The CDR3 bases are TGTGCCAGCAGCTTAGATAGCGGGAGGGATCAGTATTTT.

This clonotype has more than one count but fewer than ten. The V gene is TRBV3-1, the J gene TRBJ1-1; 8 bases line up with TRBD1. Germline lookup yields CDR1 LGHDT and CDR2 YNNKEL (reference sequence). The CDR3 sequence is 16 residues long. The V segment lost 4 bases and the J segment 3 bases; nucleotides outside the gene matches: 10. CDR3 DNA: TGTGCCAGCAGCCCGCCTCCACAGGGGGGTTACACTGAAGCTTTCTTT. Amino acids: CASSPPPQGGYTEAFF.

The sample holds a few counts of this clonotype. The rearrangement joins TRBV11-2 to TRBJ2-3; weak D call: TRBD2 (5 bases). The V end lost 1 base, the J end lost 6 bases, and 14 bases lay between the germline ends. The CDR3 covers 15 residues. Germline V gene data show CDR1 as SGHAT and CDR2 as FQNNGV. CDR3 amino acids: CASSLVRTGYDTQYF. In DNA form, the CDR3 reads TGTGCCAGCAGCTTAGTCCGGACGGGGTACGATACGCAGTATTTT.

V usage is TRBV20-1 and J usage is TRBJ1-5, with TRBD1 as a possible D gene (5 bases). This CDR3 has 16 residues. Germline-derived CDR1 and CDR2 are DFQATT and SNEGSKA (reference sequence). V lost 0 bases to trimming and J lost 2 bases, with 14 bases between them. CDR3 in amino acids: CSARDRDRGGNQPQHF. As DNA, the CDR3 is TGCAGTGCTAGAGATCGGGACCGAGGGGGCAATCAGCCCCAGCATTTT.

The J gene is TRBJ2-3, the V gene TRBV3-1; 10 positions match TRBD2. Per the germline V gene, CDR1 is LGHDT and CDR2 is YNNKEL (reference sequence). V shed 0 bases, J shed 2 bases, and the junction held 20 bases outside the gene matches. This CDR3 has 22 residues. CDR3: CASSQESIGGLAKVYLTDTQYF. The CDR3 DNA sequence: TGTGCCAGCAGCCAAGAATCGATAGGGGGACTAGCGAAAGTATATCTCACAGATACGCAGTATTTT.

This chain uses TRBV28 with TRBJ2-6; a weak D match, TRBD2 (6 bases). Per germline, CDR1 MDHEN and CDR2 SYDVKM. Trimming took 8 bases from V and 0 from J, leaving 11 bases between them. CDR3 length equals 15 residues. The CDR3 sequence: CASQSGGSGANVLTF. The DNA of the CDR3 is TGTGCCAGCCAATCCGGGGGCTCTGGGGCCAACGTCCTGACTTTC.

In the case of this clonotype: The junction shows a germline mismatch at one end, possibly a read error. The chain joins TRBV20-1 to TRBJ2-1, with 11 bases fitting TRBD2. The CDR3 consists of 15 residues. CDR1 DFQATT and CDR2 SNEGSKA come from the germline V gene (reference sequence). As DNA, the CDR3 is TGCAGTACTAGAGATGAGGGACTAGCGGAGAATGAGCAGTTCTTC. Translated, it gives CSTRDEGLAENEQFF.

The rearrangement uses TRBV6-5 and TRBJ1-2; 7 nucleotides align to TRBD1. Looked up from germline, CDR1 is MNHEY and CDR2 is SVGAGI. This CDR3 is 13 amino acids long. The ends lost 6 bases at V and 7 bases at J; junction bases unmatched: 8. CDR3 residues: CASRSTGWGGYTF. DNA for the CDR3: TGTGCCAGCAGATCGACAGGGTGGGGTGGCTACACCTTC.

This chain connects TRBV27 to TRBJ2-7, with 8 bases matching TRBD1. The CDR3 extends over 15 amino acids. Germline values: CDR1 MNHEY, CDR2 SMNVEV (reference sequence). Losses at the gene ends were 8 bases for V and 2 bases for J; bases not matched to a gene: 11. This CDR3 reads CASYGQGFPPYEQYF. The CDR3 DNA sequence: TGTGCCAGCTACGGACAGGGCTTCCCTCCCTACGAGCAGTACTTC.

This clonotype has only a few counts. The CDR3 sequence is CASSEAGNQPQHF. CDR3 bases: TGTGCCAGCAGTGAAGCAGGGAATCAGCCCCAGCATTTT. The chain recombines TRBV2 with TRBJ1-5; no clear D gene. From germline, CDR1 is SNHLY and CDR2 FYNNEI. This CDR3 is built from 13 residues. Trimming removed 0 bases from V and 4 bases from J, with 4 bases in between.

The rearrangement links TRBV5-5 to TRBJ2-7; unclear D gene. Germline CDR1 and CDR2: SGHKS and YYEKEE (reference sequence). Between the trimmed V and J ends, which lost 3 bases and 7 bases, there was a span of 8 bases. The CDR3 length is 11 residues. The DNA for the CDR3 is TGTGCCAGCAGCTGGGCCTTAGAGCAGTACTTC. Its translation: CASSWALEQYF. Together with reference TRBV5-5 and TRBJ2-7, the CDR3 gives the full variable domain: DAGVTQSPTHLIKTRGQQVTLRCSPISGHKSVSWYQQVLGQGPQFIFQYYEKEERGRGNFPDRFSARQFPNYSSELNVNALLLGDSALYLCASSWALEQYFGPGTRLTVT.

The CDR3 spells CAISAATSGRSDEQYF. In DNA, the CDR3 is TGTGCCATCAGTGCCGCCACTAGCGGGAGGTCAGACGAGCAGTACTTC. The rearrangement joins TRBV10-3 to TRBJ2-7, with 12 bases lining up with TRBD2. This CDR3 is built from 16 residues. V shed 4 bases, J shed 5 bases, and the junction held 9 bases outside the gene matches. The V gene's germline CDR1 is ENHRY and CDR2 SYGVKD.

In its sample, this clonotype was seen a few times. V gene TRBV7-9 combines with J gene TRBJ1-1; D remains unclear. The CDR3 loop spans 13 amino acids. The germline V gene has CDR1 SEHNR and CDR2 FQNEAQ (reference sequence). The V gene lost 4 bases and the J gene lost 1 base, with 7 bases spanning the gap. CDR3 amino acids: CASSSGRNTEAFF. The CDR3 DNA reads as TGTGCCAGCAGCTCGGGGAGGAACACTGAAGCTTTCTTT.

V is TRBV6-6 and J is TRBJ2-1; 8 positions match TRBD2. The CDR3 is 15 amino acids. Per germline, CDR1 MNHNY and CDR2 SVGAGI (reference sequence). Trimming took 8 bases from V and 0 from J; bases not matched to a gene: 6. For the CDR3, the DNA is TGTGCCAGCGCTTCGGGGGGGAGCTCCTACAATGAGCAGTTCTTC. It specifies CASASGGSSYNEQFF.

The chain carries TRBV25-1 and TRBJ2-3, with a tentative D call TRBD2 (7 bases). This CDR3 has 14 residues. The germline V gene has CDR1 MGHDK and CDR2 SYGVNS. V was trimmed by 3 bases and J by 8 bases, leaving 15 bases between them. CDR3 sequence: CASSDRLGGGTQYF. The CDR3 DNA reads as TGTGCCAGCAGTGATCGACTAGGGGGGGGTACGCAGTATTTT.

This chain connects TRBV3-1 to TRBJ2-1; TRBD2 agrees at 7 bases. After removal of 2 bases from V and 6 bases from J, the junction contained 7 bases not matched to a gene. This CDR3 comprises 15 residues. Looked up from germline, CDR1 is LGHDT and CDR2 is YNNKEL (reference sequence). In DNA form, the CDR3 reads TGTGCCAGCAGCCAAAGTGGGACTACTACCAATGAGCAGTTCTTC. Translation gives CASSQSGTTTNEQFF.

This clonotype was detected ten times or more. CDR3 bases: TGCAGTGCTAGAGATTCAATCAGCACAGATACGCAGTATTTT. Translated, it gives CSARDSISTDTQYF. The chain recombines TRBV20-1 with TRBJ2-3; D not resolved. Trimming cost V 0 bases and J 0 bases, with 7 bases left between them. The CDR3 contains 14 residues. Germline V gives CDR1 DFQATT, CDR2 SNEGSKA (reference sequence).

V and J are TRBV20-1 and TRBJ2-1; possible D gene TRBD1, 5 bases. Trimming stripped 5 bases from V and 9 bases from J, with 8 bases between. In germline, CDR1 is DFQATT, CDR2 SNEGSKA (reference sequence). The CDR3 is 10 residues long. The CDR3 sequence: CSAGAGEQFF. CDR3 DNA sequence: TGCAGTGCTGGGGCAGGTGAGCAGTTCTTC.

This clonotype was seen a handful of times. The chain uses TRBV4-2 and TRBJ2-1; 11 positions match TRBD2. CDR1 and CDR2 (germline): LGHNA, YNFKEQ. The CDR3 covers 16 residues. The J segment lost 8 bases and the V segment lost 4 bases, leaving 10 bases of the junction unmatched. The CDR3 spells CASSPWGLAVVDEQFF. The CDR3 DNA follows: TGTGCCAGCAGCCCCTGGGGACTAGCGGTTGTAGATGAGCAGTTCTTC.

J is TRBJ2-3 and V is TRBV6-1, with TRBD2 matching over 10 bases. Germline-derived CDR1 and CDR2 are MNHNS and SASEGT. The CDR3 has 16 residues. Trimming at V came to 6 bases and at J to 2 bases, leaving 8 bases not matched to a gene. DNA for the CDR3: TGTGCCAGCAGCCTTAGCGGGGGGTCCTTCACAGATACGCAGTATTTT. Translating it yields CASSLSGGSFTDTQYF.

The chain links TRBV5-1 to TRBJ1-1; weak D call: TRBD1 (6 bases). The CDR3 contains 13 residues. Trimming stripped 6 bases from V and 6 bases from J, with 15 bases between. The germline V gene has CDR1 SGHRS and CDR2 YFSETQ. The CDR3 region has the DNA TGCGCCAGCACCCTAGGGGGTTTCGCTGAAGCTTTCTTT. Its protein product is CASTLGGFAEAFF.

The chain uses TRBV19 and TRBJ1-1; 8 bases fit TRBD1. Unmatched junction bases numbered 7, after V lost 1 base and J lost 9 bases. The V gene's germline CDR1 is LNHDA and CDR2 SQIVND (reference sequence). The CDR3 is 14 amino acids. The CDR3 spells CASSIGTGLSKAFF. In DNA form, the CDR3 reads TGTGCCAGTAGTATAGGGACAGGGCTAAGCAAAGCTTTCTTT.

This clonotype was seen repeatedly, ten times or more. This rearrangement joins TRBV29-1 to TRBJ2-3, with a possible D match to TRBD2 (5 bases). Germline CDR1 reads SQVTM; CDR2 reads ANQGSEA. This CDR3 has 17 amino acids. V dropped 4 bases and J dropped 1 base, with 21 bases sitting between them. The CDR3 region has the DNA TGCAGCGTTGGAACAAATAGTGAGGGTTCGGGCACAGATACGCAGTATTTT. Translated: CSVGTNSEGSGTDTQYF.

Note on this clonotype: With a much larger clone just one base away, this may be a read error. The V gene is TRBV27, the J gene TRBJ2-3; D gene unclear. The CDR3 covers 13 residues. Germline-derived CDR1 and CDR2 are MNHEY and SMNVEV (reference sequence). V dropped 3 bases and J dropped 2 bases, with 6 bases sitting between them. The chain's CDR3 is CASSFGITDTQYF. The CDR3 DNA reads TGTGCCAGCAGTTTTGGGATCACAGATACGCAGTATTTT.

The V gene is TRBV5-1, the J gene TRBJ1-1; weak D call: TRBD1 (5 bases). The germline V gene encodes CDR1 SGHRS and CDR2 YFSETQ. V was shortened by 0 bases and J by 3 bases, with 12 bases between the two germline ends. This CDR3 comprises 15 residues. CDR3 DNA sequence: TGCGCCAGCAGCTTGGCCGGGACGGAGTACACTGAAGCTTTCTTT. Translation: CASSLAGTEYTEAFF. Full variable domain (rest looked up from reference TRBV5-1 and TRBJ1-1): KAGVTQTPRYLIKTRGQQVTLSCSPISGHRSVSWYQQTPGQGLQFLFEYFSETQRNKGNFPGRFSGRQFSNSRSEMNVSTLELGDSALYLCASSLAGTEYTEAFFGQGTRLTVV.

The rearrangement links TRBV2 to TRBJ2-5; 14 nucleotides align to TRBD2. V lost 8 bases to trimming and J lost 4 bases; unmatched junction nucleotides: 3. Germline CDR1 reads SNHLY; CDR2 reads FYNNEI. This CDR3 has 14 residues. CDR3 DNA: TGTGCCAGCGGGGGGACTAGCGGGAGAGAGACCCAGTACTTC. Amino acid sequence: CASGGTSGRETQYF.

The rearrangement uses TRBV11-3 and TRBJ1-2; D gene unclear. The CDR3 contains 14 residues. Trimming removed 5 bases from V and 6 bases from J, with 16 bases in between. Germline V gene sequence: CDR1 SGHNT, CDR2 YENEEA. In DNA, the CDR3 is TGTGCCAGCAGCAGAAGGGAAGGTGTACATGGCTACACCTTC. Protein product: CASSRREGVHGYTF.